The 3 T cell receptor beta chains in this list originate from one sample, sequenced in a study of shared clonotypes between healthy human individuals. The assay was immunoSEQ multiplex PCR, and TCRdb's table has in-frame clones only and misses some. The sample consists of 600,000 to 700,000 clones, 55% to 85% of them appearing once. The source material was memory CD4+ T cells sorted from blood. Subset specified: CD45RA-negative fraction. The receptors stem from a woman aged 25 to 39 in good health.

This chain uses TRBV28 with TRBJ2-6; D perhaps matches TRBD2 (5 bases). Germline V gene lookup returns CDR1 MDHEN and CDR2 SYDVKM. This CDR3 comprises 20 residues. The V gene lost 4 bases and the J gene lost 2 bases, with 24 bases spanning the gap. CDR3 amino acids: CASSSSGISVKWTGANVLTF. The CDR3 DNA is TGTGCCAGCAGTTCCTCCGGGATCTCAGTCAAATGGACTGGGGCCAACGTCCTGACTTTC.

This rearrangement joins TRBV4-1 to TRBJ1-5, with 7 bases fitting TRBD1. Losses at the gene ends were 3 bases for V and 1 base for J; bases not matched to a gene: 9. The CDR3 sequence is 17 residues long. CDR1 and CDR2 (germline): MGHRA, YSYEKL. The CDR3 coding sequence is TGCGCCAGCAGCCAGGGACGTGCGACAGGGAGCAATCAGCCCCAGCATTTT. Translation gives CASSQGRATGSNQPQHF.

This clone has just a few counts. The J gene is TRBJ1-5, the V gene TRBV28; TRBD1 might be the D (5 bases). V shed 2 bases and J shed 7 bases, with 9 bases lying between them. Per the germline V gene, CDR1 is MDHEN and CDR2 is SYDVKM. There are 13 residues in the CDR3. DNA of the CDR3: TGTGCCAGCAGTTTACCGGAGGGGCAGCCCCAGCATTTT. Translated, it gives CASSLPEGQPQHF.